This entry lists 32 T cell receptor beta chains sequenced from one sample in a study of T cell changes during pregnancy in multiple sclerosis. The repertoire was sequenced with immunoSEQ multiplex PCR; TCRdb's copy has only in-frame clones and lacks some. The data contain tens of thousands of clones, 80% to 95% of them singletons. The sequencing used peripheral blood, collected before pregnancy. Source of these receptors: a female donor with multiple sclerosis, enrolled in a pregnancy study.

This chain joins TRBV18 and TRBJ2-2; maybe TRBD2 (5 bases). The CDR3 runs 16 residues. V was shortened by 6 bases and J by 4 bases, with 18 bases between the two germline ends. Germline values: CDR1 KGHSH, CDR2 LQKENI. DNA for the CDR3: TGTGCCAGCTCCCCCTCGGCTAGCAGTGGCACCGGGGAGCTGTTTTTT. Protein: CASSPSASSGTGELFF.

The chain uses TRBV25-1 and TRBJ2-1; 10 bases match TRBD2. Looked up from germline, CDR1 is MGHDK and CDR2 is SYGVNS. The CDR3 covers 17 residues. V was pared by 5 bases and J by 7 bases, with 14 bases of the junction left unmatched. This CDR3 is CASSLSHPGLAENEQFF. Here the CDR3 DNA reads TGTGCCAGCAGTCTTTCCCACCCCGGACTAGCGGAGAATGAGCAGTTCTTC.

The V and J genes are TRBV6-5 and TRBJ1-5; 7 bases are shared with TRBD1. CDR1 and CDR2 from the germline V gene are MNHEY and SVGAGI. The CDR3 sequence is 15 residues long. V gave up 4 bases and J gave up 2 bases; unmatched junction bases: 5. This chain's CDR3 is CASSSEGAGNQPQHF. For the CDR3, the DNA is TGTGCCAGCAGTTCCGAGGGGGCTGGCAATCAGCCCCAGCATTTT.

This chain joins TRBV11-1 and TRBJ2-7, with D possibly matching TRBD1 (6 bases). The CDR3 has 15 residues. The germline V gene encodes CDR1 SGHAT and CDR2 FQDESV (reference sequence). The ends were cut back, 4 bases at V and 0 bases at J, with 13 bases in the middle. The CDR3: CASSSNSGVSYEQYF. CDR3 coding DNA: TGTGCCAGCAGCTCAAATTCAGGGGTCTCCTACGAGCAGTACTTC.

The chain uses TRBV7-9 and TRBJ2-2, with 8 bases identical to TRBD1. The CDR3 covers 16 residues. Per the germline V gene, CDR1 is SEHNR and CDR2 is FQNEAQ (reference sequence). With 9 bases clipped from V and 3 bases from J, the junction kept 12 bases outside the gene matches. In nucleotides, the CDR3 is TGTGCCAGGGATGTGGCAGGGGGCGCTGACACCGGGGAGCTGTTTTTT. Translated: CARDVAGGADTGELFF.

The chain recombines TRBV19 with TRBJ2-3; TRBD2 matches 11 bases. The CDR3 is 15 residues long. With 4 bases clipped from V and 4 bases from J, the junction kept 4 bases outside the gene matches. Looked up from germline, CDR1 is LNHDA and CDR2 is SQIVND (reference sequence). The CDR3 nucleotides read TGTGCCAGTAGTACGATAGCGGGAGGGCCAGATACGCAGTATTTT. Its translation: CASSTIAGGPDTQYF.

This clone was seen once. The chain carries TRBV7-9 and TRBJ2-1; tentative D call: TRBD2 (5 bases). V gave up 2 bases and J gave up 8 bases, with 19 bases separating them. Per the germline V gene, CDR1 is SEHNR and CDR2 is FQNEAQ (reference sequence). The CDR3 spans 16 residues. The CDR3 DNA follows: TGTGCCAGCAGCTTACTTCCCGGGGAATCAGACGATGAGCAGTTCTTC. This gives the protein CASSLLPGESDDEQFF.

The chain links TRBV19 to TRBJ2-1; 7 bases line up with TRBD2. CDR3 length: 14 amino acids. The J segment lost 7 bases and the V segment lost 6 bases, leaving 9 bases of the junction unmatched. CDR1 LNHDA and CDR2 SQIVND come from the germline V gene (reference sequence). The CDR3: CASSWGGRENEQFF. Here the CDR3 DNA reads TGTGCCAGTAGCTGGGGGGGGAGGGAAAATGAGCAGTTCTTC.

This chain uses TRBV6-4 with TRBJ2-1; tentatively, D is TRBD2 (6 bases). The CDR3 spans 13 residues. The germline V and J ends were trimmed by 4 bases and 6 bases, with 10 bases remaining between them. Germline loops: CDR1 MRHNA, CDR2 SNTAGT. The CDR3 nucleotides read TGTGCCAGCAGTGCCGGGAGCTCCAATGAGCAGTTCTTC. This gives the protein CASSAGSSNEQFF.

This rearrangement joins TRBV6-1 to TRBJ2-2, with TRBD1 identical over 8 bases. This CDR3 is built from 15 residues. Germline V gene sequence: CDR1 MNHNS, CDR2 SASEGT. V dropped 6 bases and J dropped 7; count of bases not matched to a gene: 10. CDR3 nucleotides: TGTGCCAGCAGCTTCGGGACAGGAAGGGTCGGGGAGCTGTTTTTT. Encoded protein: CASSFGTGRVGELFF.

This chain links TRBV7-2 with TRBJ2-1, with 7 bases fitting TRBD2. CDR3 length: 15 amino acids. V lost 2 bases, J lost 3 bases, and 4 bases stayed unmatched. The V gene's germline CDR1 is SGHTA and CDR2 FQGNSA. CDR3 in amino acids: CASSLTGRHYNEQFF. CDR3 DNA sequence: TGTGCCAGCAGCTTAACCGGGAGGCACTACAATGAGCAGTTCTTC.

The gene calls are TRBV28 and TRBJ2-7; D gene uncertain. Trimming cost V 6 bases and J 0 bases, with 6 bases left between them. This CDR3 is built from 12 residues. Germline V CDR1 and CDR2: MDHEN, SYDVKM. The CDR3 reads CASRSISYEQYF. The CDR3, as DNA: TGTGCCAGCAGGAGCATCTCCTACGAGCAGTACTTC.

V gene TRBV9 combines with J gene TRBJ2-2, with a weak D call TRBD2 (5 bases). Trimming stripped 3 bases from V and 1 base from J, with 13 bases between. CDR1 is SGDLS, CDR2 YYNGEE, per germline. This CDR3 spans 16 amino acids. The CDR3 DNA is TGTGCCAGCAGCGACGGAGGCGCGGAGAACACCGGGGAGCTGTTTTTT. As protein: CASSDGGAENTGELFF.

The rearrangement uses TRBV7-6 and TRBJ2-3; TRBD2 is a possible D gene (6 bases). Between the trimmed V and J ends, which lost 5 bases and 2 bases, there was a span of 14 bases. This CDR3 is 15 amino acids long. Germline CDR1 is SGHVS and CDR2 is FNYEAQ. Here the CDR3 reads CASSVGEALTDTQYF. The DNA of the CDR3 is TGTGCCAGCAGCGTCGGGGAGGCCCTCACAGATACGCAGTATTTT.

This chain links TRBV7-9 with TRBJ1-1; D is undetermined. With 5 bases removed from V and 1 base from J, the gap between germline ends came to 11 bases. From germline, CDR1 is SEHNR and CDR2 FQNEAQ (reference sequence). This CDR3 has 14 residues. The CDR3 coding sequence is TGTGCCAGCAGCAGCGGGAGGAAGAACACTGAAGCTTTCTTT. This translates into CASSSGRKNTEAFF.

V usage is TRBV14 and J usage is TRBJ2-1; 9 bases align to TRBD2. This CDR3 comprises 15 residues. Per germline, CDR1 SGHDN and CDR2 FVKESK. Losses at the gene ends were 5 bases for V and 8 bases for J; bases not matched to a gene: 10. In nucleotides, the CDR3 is TGTGCCAGCAGCTTCGGCCCACTAGCGGGTTATGAGCAGTTCTTC. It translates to CASSFGPLAGYEQFF.

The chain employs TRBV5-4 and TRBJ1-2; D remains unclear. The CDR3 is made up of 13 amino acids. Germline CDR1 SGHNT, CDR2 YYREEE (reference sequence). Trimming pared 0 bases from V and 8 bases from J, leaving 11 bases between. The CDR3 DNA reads TGTGCCAGCAGCTTGGAGCCGTCTCGCGGCTACACCTTC. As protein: CASSLEPSRGYTF.

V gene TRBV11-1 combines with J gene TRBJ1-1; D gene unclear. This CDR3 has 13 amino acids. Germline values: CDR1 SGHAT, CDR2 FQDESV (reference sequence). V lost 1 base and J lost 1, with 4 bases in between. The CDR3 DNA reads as TGTGCCAGCAGCTTAGACAGGAACACTGAAGCTTTCTTT. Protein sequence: CASSLDRNTEAFF.

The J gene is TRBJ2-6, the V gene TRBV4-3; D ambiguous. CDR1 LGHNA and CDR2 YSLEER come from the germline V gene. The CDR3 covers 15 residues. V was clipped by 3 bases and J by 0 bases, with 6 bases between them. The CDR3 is CASSQTVSGANVLTF. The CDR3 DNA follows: TGCGCCAGCAGCCAGACTGTCTCTGGGGCCAACGTCCTGACTTTC.

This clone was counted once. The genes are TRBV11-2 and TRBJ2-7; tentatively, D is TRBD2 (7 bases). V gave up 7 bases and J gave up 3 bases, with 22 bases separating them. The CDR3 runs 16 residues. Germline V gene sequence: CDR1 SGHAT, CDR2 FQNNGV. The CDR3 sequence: CASTSVRGRAIYEQYF. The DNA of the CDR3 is TGTGCCAGCACCTCGGTGAGGGGGAGGGCCATCTACGAGCAGTACTTC. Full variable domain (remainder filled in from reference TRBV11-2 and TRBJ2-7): EAGVAQSPRYKIIEKRQSVAFWCNPISGHATLYWYQQILGQGPKLLIQFQNNGVVDDSQLPKDRFSAERLKGVDSTLKIQPAKLEDSAVYLCASTSVRGRAIYEQYFGPGTRLTVT.

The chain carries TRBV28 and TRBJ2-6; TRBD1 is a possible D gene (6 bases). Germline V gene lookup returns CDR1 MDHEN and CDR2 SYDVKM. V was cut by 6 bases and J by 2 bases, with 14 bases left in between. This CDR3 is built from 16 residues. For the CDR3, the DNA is TGTGCCAGCAGGGAAACAGGGCCCACTGGGGCCAACGTCCTGACTTTC. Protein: CASRETGPTGANVLTF.

The CDR3 DNA follows: TGTGCCAGCAGTTTACGTCCGGGGAACTATGGCTACACCTTC. Translated: CASSLRPGNYGYTF. The chain links TRBV27 to TRBJ1-2; D unclear. The CDR3 is made up of 14 amino acids. V lost 2 bases to trimming and J lost 2 bases, with 9 bases between them. CDR1 and CDR2 (germline): MNHEY, SMNVEV (reference sequence).

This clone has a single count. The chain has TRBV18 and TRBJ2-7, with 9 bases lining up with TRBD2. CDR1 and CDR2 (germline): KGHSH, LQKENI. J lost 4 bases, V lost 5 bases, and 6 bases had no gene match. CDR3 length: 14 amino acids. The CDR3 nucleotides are TGTGCCAGCTCAGAAACTAGCGGGTTGTACGAGCAGTACTTC. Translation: CASSETSGLYEQYF.

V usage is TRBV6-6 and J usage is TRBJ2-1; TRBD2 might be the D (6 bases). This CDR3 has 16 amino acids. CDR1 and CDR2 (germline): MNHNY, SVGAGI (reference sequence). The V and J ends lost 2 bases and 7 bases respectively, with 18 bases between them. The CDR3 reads CASSYPGGPVVNEQFF. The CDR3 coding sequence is TGTGCCAGCAGTTACCCTGGAGGGCCAGTAGTGAATGAGCAGTTCTTC.

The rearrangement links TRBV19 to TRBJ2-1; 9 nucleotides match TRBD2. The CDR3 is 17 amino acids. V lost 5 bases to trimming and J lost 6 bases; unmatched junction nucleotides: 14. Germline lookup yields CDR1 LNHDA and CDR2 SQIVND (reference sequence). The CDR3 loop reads CASSPGLGAGGRNEQFF. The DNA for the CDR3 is TGTGCCAGTAGTCCTGGGTTAGGAGCGGGAGGTCGCAATGAGCAGTTCTTC. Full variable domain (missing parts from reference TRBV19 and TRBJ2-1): DGGITQSPKYLFRKEGQNVTLSCEQNLNHDAMYWYRQDPGQGLRLIYYSQIVNDFQKGDIAEGYSVSREKKESFPLTVTSAQKNPTAFYLCASSPGLGAGGRNEQFFGPGTRLTVL.

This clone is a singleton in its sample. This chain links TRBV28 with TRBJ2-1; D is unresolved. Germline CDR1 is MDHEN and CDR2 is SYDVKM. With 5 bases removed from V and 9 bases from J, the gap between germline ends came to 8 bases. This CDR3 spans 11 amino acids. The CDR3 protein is CASSRSGEQFF. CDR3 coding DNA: TGTGCCAGCAGTAGGTCAGGTGAGCAGTTCTTC.

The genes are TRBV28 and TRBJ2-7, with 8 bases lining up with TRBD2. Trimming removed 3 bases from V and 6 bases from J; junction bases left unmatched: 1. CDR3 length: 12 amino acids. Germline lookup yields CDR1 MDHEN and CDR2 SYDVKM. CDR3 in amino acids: CASSLTSAEQYF. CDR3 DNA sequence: TGTGCCAGCAGTTTGACTAGCGCCGAGCAGTACTTC.

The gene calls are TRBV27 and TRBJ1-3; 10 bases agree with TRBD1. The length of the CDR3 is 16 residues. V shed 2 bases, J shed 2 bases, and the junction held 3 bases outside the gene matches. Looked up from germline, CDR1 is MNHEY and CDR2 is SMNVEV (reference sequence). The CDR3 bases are TGTGCCAGCAGTTTAAGGGGGACAGGGGCTGGAAACACCATATATTTT. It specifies CASSLRGTGAGNTIYF.

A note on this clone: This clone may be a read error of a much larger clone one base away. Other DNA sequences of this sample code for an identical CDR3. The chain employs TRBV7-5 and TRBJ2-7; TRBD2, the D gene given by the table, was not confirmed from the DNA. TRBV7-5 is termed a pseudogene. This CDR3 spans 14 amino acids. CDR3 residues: CARSLRTKRYEQYF. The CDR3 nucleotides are TGTGCCAGAAGTTTAAGGACTAAGAGGTACGAGCAGTACTTC.

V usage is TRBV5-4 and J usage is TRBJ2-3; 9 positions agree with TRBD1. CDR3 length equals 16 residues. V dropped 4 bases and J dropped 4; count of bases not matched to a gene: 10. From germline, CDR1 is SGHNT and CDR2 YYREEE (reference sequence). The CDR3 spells CASSKPGQGIADTQYF. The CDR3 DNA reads TGTGCCAGCAGCAAACCGGGACAGGGTATCGCAGATACGCAGTATTTT.

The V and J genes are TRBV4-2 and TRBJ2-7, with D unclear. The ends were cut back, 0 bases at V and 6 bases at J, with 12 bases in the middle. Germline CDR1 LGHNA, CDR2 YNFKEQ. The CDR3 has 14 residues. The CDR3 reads CASSQDSLGSEQYF. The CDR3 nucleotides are TGTGCCAGCAGCCAAGACTCCCTCGGTTCCGAGCAGTACTTC.

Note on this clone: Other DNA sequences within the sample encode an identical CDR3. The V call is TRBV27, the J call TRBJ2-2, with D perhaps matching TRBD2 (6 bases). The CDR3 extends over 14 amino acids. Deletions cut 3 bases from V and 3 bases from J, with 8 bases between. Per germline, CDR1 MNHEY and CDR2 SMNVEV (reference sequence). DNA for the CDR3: TGTGCCAGCAGTTTGGGGGGTTACACCGGGGAGCTGTTTTTT. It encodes CASSLGGYTGELFF.